Listed below are T cell receptor beta chains from one sample, sequenced in a study of cytomegalovirus exposure and HLA in healthy donors. Only in-frame clones appear in the TCRdb table, and some are missing; sequencing was by immunoSEQ multiplex PCR. This sample has 150,000 to 180,000 clones, with around 84% found just once. Sequenced sample: PBMCs. These receptors all stem from a human donor in good health. CDR3s include the opening cysteine and the closing phenylalanine or tryptophan. A D gene is named only where the DNA matches it firmly. Clone size is not always given. Where it is, it says once, few, many or a class for expanded clones.

j_call clone_size v_call d_call cdr3_aa cdr3_nt
TRBJ1-5 - TRBV7-9 - CASNSYSNQPQHF TGTGCCAGCAACAGTTATAGCAATCAGCCCCAGCATTTT
TRBJ2-7 - TRBV18 TRBD1 CASSPRQGGYEQYF TGTGCCAGCTCACCAAGACAGGGTGGTTACGAGCAGTACTTC
TRBJ1-5 - TRBV6-4 - CASRAPQTVFNQPQHF TGTGCCAGCAGAGCGCCCCAGACAGTATTCAATCAGCCCCAGCATTTT
TRBJ2-3 - TRBV4-1 - CASSQRGTDTQYF TGCGCCAGCAGCCAACGGGGCACAGATACGCAGTATTTT
TRBJ1-3 - TRBV29-1 TRBD1 CSGRDSGNTIYF TGCAGCGGTCGGGACAGCGGAAACACCATATATTTT
TRBJ2-7 - TRBV2 - CASSEFRVFYEQYF TGTGCCAGCAGTGAATTCAGGGTCTTCTACGAGCAGTACTTC
TRBJ2-7 - TRBV6-5 - CASSSHAVENSYEQYF TGTGCCAGCAGTTCCCATGCGGTGGAAAACTCCTACGAGCAGTACTTC
TRBJ1-3 few TRBV2 - CASQKEAIYF TGTGCCAGCCAGAAGGAGGCCATATATTTT
TRBJ2-1 many TRBV29-1 TRBD2 CSVEGLASYNEQFF TGCAGCGTTGAAGGACTAGCTTCCTACAATGAGCAGTTCTTC
TRBJ1-2 - TRBV28 TRBD1 CASSLLLSGGGRYGYTF TGTGCCAGCAGTTTGCTCCTTTCAGGGGGCGGAAGGTATGGCTACACCTTC
TRBJ2-5 - TRBV20-1 - CSARIEETQYF TGCAGTGCTAGGATAGAAGAGACCCAGTACTTC
TRBJ2-5 once TRBV2 - CASSLRRSQETQYF TGTGCCAGCAGTCTAAGACGGAGCCAAGAGACCCAGTACTTC
TRBJ2-1 - TRBV2 TRBD1 CASSVGGLPSYNEQFF TGTGCCAGCAGTGTAGGGGGCTTACCTTCCTACAATGAGCAGTTCTTC
TRBJ2-2 - TRBV27 TRBD2 CASSFSSGIGTGELFF TGTGCCAGCAGTTTCTCTAGCGGGATCGGCACCGGGGAGCTGTTTTTT
TRBJ2-2 - TRBV27 - CASSQLNGELFF TGTGCCAGCAGTCAACTTAACGGGGAGCTGTTTTTT
TRBJ1-5 many TRBV27 - CASSLSAGVQPQHF TGTGCCAGCAGTTTATCGGCAGGGGTTCAGCCCCAGCATTTT
TRBJ2-7 - TRBV15 - CATSSHSLSYEQYF TGTGCCACCAGCAGTCACTCTCTCTCCTACGAGCAGTACTTC
TRBJ1-1 - TRBV2 - CASVYRTLNTEAFF TGTGCCAGCGTATACAGGACCTTGAACACTGAAGCTTTCTTT
TRBJ2-1 - TRBV10-1 - CASSESKAYNEQFF TGCGCCAGCAGTGAGTCGAAAGCTTACAATGAGCAGTTCTTC
TRBJ1-2 once TRBV5-4 TRBD1 CASSWGSRDSIGYTF TGTGCCAGCAGCTGGGGTTCCCGGGACAGTATTGGCTACACCTTC
TRBJ1-1 - TRBV7-8 TRBD1 CASSMDRAATEAFF TGTGCCAGCAGCATGGACAGGGCGGCCACTGAAGCTTTCTTT
TRBJ2-1 - TRBV5-4 TRBD1 CASRNPGTGANNEQFF TGTGCCAGCAGGAATCCCGGGACAGGGGCTAACAATGAGCAGTTCTTC
TRBJ1-2 - TRBV28 - CASSYTGGGYGYTF TGTGCCAGCAGCTACACCGGGGGTGGATATGGCTACACCTTC
TRBJ2-1 few TRBV6-1 TRBD1 CASSEAGTGAHEQFF TGTGCCAGCAGTGAAGCGGGGACAGGGGCGCATGAGCAGTTCTTC
TRBJ2-1 once TRBV7-7 TRBD2 CASSLAPPGLPHNEQFF TGTGCTAGCAGCTTAGCTCCTCCGGGACTACCCCACAATGAGCAGTTCTTC
TRBJ2-3 - TRBV13 - CASSSGASTDTQYF TGTGCCAGCAGCTCAGGGGCTAGCACAGATACGCAGTATTTT
TRBJ2-3 - TRBV9 - CASSPGQRQDTQYF TGTGCCAGCAGCCCGGGACAAAGACAAGATACGCAGTATTTT